This T cell receptor (beta chain) was identified in a study of coeliac disease. Findings of the study overall: Active celiac intraepithelial and lamina propria samples had lower TRB and TRG clonality than control samples.

The CDR3 length is 15 residues. J gave up 1 base and V 4 bases, and 5 bases lay outside the gene matches. Germline V lookup: CDR1 SGHNT, CDR2 YYREEE (reference sequence). The method was immunoSEQ multiplex PCR; TCRdb's version includes in-frame clones alone and lacks a portion of them. The repertoire holds more than 6,000 clones, 65% to 70% seen once, with approximately 4.5% in the top ten. As to this clone: Its antigen is currently unknown.

What was sequenced was lamina propria lymphocytes from the gut. The sequence was obtained from a woman younger than 30 with active celiac disease. The chain has TRBV5-4 and TRBJ2-3, with 8 nucleotides matching TRBD2. In nucleotides, the CDR3 is TGTGCCAGCAGCCCCCGGGAGGGCGGCACAGATACGCAGTATTTT. Protein product: CASSPREGGTDTQYF.